A selection of T cell receptor beta chains follows, all from one sample in a study of OX40 agonist ivuxolimab in advanced cancers. Here immunoSEQ multiplex PCR was the method, and the copy in TCRdb shows in-frame clones only, minus some. The repertoire includes 100,000 to 120,000 clones, about nine tenths of them detected once, and less than 0.35% sits in the top ten. Sequencing used CD4+ or CD8+ T cells sorted from blood, obtained in a trial of the OX40 agonist ivuxolimab. The receptor set was obtained from an adult with an advanced solid tumor such as melanoma, head and neck, liver or kidney cancer. Both conserved end residues are part of each CDR3. The D gene is left open where the match is weak. The listing skips clone size in some rows; elsewhere it reads once, few, many or a size class.

clone_size: .
j_call: TRBJ2-5
d_call: .
cdr3_length: 13
v_call: TRBV7-9
cdr3_aa: CASSLARRGVQYF
cdr3_nt: TGTGCCAGCAGCTTAGCTCGGCGGGGAGTCCAGTACTTC

clone_size: .
j_call: TRBJ2-7
d_call: .
cdr3_length: 12
v_call: TRBV30
cdr3_aa: CAWSVYRYEQYF
cdr3_nt: TGTGCCTGGAGTGTCTACCGATACGAGCAGTACTTC

clone_size: .
j_call: TRBJ1-1
d_call: .
cdr3_length: 13
v_call: TRBV5-1
cdr3_aa: CASSSGTPVEAFF
cdr3_nt: TGCGCCAGCAGCTCCGGGACACCGGTTGAAGCTTTCTTT

clone_size: .
j_call: TRBJ1-1
d_call: TRBD1
cdr3_length: 13
v_call: TRBV5-1
cdr3_aa: CASSPDRATEAFF
cdr3_nt: TGCGCCAGCAGCCCAGACAGGGCCACTGAAGCTTTCTTT

clone_size: .
j_call: TRBJ1-5
d_call: .
cdr3_length: 16
v_call: TRBV4-1
cdr3_aa: CASSQTLGSGGQPQHF
cdr3_nt: TGCGCCAGCAGCCAAACCCTGGGCTCCGGAGGTCAGCCCCAGCATTTT

clone_size: .
j_call: TRBJ1-2
d_call: .
cdr3_length: 15
v_call: TRBV5-6
cdr3_aa: CASSLAGHSNYGYTF
cdr3_nt: TGTGCCAGCAGCTTGGCGGGGCACTCCAACTATGGCTACACCTTC

clone_size: .
j_call: TRBJ2-3
d_call: TRBD2
cdr3_length: 14
v_call: TRBV7-9
cdr3_aa: CASSGSGAPDTQYF
cdr3_nt: TGTGCCAGCAGCGGTAGCGGGGCGCCAGATACGCAGTATTTT

clone_size: .
j_call: TRBJ2-7
d_call: TRBD1
cdr3_length: 13
v_call: TRBV7-7
cdr3_aa: CASSTDRATEQYF
cdr3_nt: TGTGCTAGCAGCACCGACAGGGCTACTGAGCAGTACTTC

clone_size: .
j_call: TRBJ2-3
d_call: .
cdr3_length: 16
v_call: TRBV9
cdr3_aa: CASSVAPAGATDTQYF
cdr3_nt: TGTGCCAGCAGCGTAGCCCCAGCAGGGGCCACAGATACGCAGTATTTT

clone_size: .
j_call: TRBJ1-1
d_call: TRBD1
cdr3_length: 12
v_call: TRBV30
cdr3_aa: CAWSVRRGLAFF
cdr3_nt: TGTGCCTGGAGTGTACGGAGGGGGCTAGCTTTCTTT

clone_size: .
j_call: TRBJ1-3
d_call: .
cdr3_length: 17
v_call: TRBV30
cdr3_aa: CAWSTTPTGLTGNTIYF
cdr3_nt: TGTGCCTGGAGTACCACCCCTACAGGGTTGACTGGAAACACCATATATTTT

clone_size: .
j_call: TRBJ2-5
d_call: .
cdr3_length: 13
v_call: TRBV19
cdr3_aa: CASSIVVQETQYF
cdr3_nt: TGTGCCAGTAGTATCGTGGTACAAGAGACCCAGTACTTC

clone_size: .
j_call: TRBJ1-4
d_call: .
cdr3_length: 13
v_call: TRBV11-2
cdr3_aa: CASSFGGSEKLSF
cdr3_nt: TGTGCCAGCAGCTTTGGGGGGTCAGAAAAACTGTCTTTT

clone_size: .
j_call: TRBJ2-5
d_call: .
cdr3_length: 16
v_call: TRBV5-1
cdr3_aa: CASSLAPAIEQETQYF
cdr3_nt: TGCGCCAGCAGCTTGGCCCCAGCCATAGAGCAAGAGACCCAGTACTTC

clone_size: once
j_call: TRBJ1-2
d_call: TRBD1
cdr3_length: 16
v_call: TRBV7-9
cdr3_aa: CASSTEDREEAYGYTF
cdr3_nt: TGTGCCAGCAGCACCGAAGACAGGGAAGAGGCCTATGGCTACACCTTC

clone_size: .
j_call: TRBJ2-3
d_call: .
cdr3_length: 12
v_call: TRBV9
cdr3_aa: CASSVAEDTQYF
cdr3_nt: TGTGCCAGCAGCGTAGCGGAAGATACGCAGTATTTT

clone_size: .
j_call: TRBJ2-1
d_call: .
cdr3_length: 13
v_call: TRBV11-3
cdr3_aa: CASSLDSPSRKFF
cdr3_nt: TGTGCCAGCAGCTTAGATTCTCCTAGCCGTAAGTTCTTC

clone_size: .
j_call: TRBJ2-7
d_call: TRBD2
cdr3_length: 14
v_call: TRBV4-1
cdr3_aa: CASSFYAGEDEQYF
cdr3_nt: TGCGCCAGCAGCTTTTATGCGGGAGAGGACGAGCAGTACTTC

clone_size: once
j_call: TRBJ1-1
d_call: .
cdr3_length: 14
v_call: TRBV19
cdr3_aa: CASSNRDLNTEAFF
cdr3_nt: TGTGCCAGTAGTAACAGAGACTTGAACACTGAAGCTTTCTTT

clone_size: .
j_call: TRBJ1-5
d_call: .
cdr3_length: 14
v_call: TRBV9
cdr3_aa: CASSADGTNQPQHF
cdr3_nt: TGTGCCAGCAGCGCCGACGGGACCAATCAGCCCCAGCATTTT

clone_size: .
j_call: TRBJ2-5
d_call: .
cdr3_length: 15
v_call: TRBV6-5
cdr3_aa: CASSLPEYRLEAQYF
cdr3_nt: TGTGCCAGCAGTTTGCCAGAATACCGCTTGGAGGCCCAGTACTTC

clone_size: .
j_call: TRBJ2-1
d_call: TRBD1
cdr3_length: 17
v_call: TRBV19
cdr3_aa: CATMRGQTHRPYNEQFF
cdr3_nt: TGTGCCACCATGAGGGGGCAGACTCATCGGCCCTACAATGAGCAGTTCTTC

clone_size: few
j_call: TRBJ1-3
d_call: TRBD1
cdr3_length: 16
v_call: TRBV5-1
cdr3_aa: CASSYTGTGIGNTIYF
cdr3_nt: TGCGCCAGCAGCTACACCGGGACAGGGATTGGAAACACCATATATTTT

clone_size: .
j_call: TRBJ2-1
d_call: TRBD2
cdr3_length: 18
v_call: TRBV28
cdr3_aa: CASSFSYGLAITGWEQFF
cdr3_nt: TGTGCCAGCAGTTTTAGCTACGGACTAGCGATCACGGGATGGGAGCAGTTCTTC

clone_size: .
j_call: TRBJ1-1
d_call: .
cdr3_length: 14
v_call: TRBV6-1
cdr3_aa: CASSEVAGDTEAFF
cdr3_nt: TGTGCCAGCAGTGAAGTTGCAGGGGACACTGAAGCTTTCTTT

clone_size: .
j_call: TRBJ2-7
d_call: TRBD1
cdr3_length: 15
v_call: TRBV6-1
cdr3_aa: CASSEAGTVAYEQYF
cdr3_nt: TGTGCCAGCAGTGAGGCCGGGACAGTCGCCTACGAGCAGTACTTC

clone_size: .
j_call: TRBJ2-7
d_call: .
cdr3_length: 16
v_call: TRBV6-1
cdr3_aa: CASSEKSGFLYYEQYF
cdr3_nt: TGTGCCAGCAGTGAAAAGAGCGGGTTCTTGTACTACGAGCAGTACTTC